These 9 T cell receptor beta chains share one sample of origin, sequenced in a study of T cell repertoires in cytomegalovirus infection. MiXCR was run by TCRdb on the reads, yielding one entry per CDR3 protein. The table lists fewer than 300,000 distinct CDR3 sequences, 20% to 30% of them singletons. The specimen sequenced was PBMCs. These receptors were obtained from a human donor in good health (CMV status not recorded). Some clones in this sample may be carry-over from other donors' samples.

This clonotype was observed a few times. This chain connects TRBV19 to TRBJ1-5; TRBD1 aligns across 9 bases. The V gene end was trimmed by 5 bases and the J gene end by 2 bases; junction bases not matched to a gene: 10. The CDR3 sequence is 17 residues long. Germline CDR1 and CDR2: LNHDA and SQIVND (reference sequence). The CDR3 is CASSPGQGTFGNQPQHF. CDR3 nucleotide sequence: TGTGCCAGTAGTCCCGGACAGGGGACGTTTGGCAATCAGCCCCAGCATTTT. Full variable domain (missing parts from reference TRBV19 and TRBJ1-5): DGGITQSPKYLFRKEGQNVTLSCEQNLNHDAMYWYRQDPGQGLRLIYYSQIVNDFQKGDIAEGYSVSREKKESFPLTVTSAQKNPTAFYLCASSPGQGTFGNQPQHFGDGTRLSIL.

The chain has TRBV6-1 and TRBJ1-1; no definite D call. Trimming took 6 bases from V and 5 from J, leaving 13 bases between them. Germline V gene data show CDR1 as MNHNS and CDR2 as SASEGT. CDR3 size: 13 residues. The CDR3 loop reads CASRPGPATEAFF. CDR3 coding DNA: TGTGCCAGCAGACCCGGGCCAGCAACTGAAGCTTTCTTT.

V is TRBV28 and J is TRBJ1-1; D is unresolved. The CDR3 consists of 15 residues. Deletions cut 4 bases from V and 0 bases from J, with 12 bases between. Germline CDR1 is MDHEN and CDR2 is SYDVKM. The DNA for the CDR3 is TGTGCCAGCAGTTATGCCGAACAGCTGAACACTGAAGCTTTCTTT. Protein sequence: CASSYAEQLNTEAFF.

In this sample, this clonotype turned up a few times. J is TRBJ2-7 and V is TRBV19; TRBD2 matches at 10 bases. The CDR3 spans 12 residues. After removal of 7 bases from V and 4 bases from J, the junction contained 1 base not matched to a gene. The germline gives CDR1 LNHDA, CDR2 SQIVND (reference sequence). The CDR3 DNA reads as TGTGCCAGTACTAGCGGGAGTTACGAGCAGTACTTC. It codes for CASTSGSYEQYF.

This clonotype was picked up many times. This chain connects TRBV7-8 to TRBJ2-1; D gene uncertain. The CDR3 loop spans 16 amino acids. Trimming removed 1 base at V and 2 bases at J, with 12 bases between. Germline V gene data show CDR1 as SGHVS and CDR2 as FQNEAQ. The CDR3 protein is CASSLEKAPPYNEQFF. As DNA, the CDR3 is TGTGCCAGCAGCTTAGAAAAAGCGCCGCCCTACAATGAGCAGTTCTTC. The full variable domain, in which reference TRBV7-8 and TRBJ2-1 provide the parts outside the CDR3, is GAGVSQSPRYKVAKRGQDVALRCDPISGHVSLFWYQQALGQGPEFLTYFQNEAQLDKSGLPSDRFFAERPEGSVSTLKIQRTQQEDSAVYLCASSLEKAPPYNEQFFGPGTRLTVL.

The V and J genes are TRBV12-3 or TRBV12-4 and TRBJ2-2; 9 bases align to TRBD2. The ends lost 3 bases at V and 4 bases at J; junction bases unmatched: 3. The CDR3 is 15 amino acids. The CDR3 DNA is TGTGCCAGCAGTTTTGGGCGGGGGGGCACCGGGGAGCTGTTTTTT. Its protein is CASSFGRGGTGELFF.

This clonotype was seen repeatedly, ten times or more. In DNA form, the CDR3 reads TGTGCCAGCAGCATCGTACAGGGGTGGGGAGATACGCAGTATTTT. Protein product: CASSIVQGWGDTQYF. The V call is TRBV7-2, the J call TRBJ2-3; the match to TRBD1 covers 7 bases. The CDR3 covers 15 residues. V shed 5 bases, J shed 5 bases, and the junction held 10 bases outside the gene matches. The germline V gene has CDR1 SGHTA and CDR2 FQGNSA.

The chain is built from TRBV7-6 and TRBJ2-1; D unresolved. Germline CDR1 SGHVS, CDR2 FNYEAQ. CDR3 size: 14 residues. Trimming pared 2 bases from V and 4 bases from J, leaving 9 bases between. CDR3 amino acids: CASSLLSRYNEQFF. DNA of the CDR3: TGTGCCAGCAGCTTATTATCGCGGTACAATGAGCAGTTCTTC.

This clonotype was recorded at least ten times. The chain joins TRBV6-2 or TRBV6-3 to TRBJ2-1; 9 bases are a match to TRBD2. V shed 8 bases, J shed 9 bases, and the junction held 14 bases outside the gene matches. The CDR3 length is 15 residues. The germline CDR1 and CDR2 sequences are MNHEY and SVGEGT. The CDR3 region is CASGASGEGHSEQFF. CDR3 DNA: TGTGCCAGCGGGGCTAGCGGGGAGGGCCATAGTGAGCAGTTCTTC.